A selection of T cell receptor beta chains follows, all from one sample in a study of blood T cells in healthy people across ages. TCRdb itself ran the 5' RACE reads through MiXCR, one entry per CDR3 protein. The data show around 870,000 distinct CDR3 sequences, 29% seen once. The sample taken for sequencing was blood. Receptors were obtained from a woman of 80 years or more in good health. The CDR3 runs from the conserved cysteine through the conserved F or W. A D gene is named only where the DNA matches it firmly. The size of a clone is reported for some rows only, either as once, few or many, or as a class for expanded clones.

D,size,J,V,DNA,CDR3
-,-,TRBJ1-5,TRBV20-1,TGCAGTGCTAGAGATCCAACAGAAGGGTATCAGCCCCAGCATTTT,CSARDPTEGYQPQHF
-,-,TRBJ1-2,TRBV11-2,TGTGCCAGCAGCCCGAGGGACACCTATGGCTACACCTTC,CASSPRDTYGYTF
-,many,TRBJ1-2,TRBV20-1,TGCAGTGCTAGGAACCCCACGAGGAGCTATGGCTACACCTTC,CSARNPTRSYGYTF
-,many,TRBJ2-3,TRBV7-2,TGTGCCAGCAGCTCCGACCCCGGAGATACGCAGTATTTT,CASSSDPGDTQYF
-,-,TRBJ2-2,TRBV11-2,TGTGCCAGCAAGCCATTAGACAGGACCGGGGAGCTGTTTTTT,CASKPLDRTGELFF
-,-,TRBJ1-2,TRBV20-1,TGCAGTGTCAGACTGGGTTCGCGAGGCTACACCTTC,CSVRLGSRGYTF
-,few,TRBJ2-5,TRBV20-1,TGCAGTGCTGGGTCATCCCTTAAAGGGACCCAGTACTTC,CSAGSSLKGTQYF
-,once,TRBJ2-5,TRBV7-2,TGTGCCAGCAGCACCCGAGGGCAGAGGGAGACCCAGTACTTC,CASSTRGQRETQYF
-,few,TRBJ1-6,TRBV6-4,TGTGCCAGCAGTGGGGCTATGGATTCACCCCTCCACTTT,CASSGAMDSPLHF
-,few,TRBJ2-7,TRBV18,TGTGCCAGCTCACGGATAGGGAGGTACGAGCAGTACTTC,CASSRIGRYEQYF
-,-,TRBJ1-2,TRBV7-9,TGTGCCAGCAGAATTATTGACCAGATGGGAGGTGGTTATGGCTACACCTTC,CASRIIDQMGGGYGYTF
-,few,TRBJ1-1,TRBV5-1,TGCGCCAGCAGCTTGGCCCCGATCCCGAACACTGAAGCTTTCTTT,CASSLAPIPNTEAFF
-,many,TRBJ2-1,TRBV11-2,TGTGCCAGCAGCTTACAGCGTGTCGGAGGGAAAAACAATGAGCAGTTCTTC,CASSLQRVGGKNNEQFF
-,-,TRBJ2-7,TRBV6-2/TRBV6-3,TGTGCCAGCAGACTTATCTCCTACAATGAGCAGTACTTC,CASRLISYNEQYF
TRBD2,few,TRBJ2-5,TRBV10-3,TGTGCCATCAGTGACCTAGCGGTCCAAGAGACCCAGTACTTC,CAISDLAVQETQYF
TRBD1,-,TRBJ2-5,TRBV9,TGTGCCAGCAGCAAAGGCCAGGGGGCGGGGAATGAGCAGTACTTC,CASSKGQGAGNEQYF
TRBD2,many,TRBJ2-1,TRBV12-3/TRBV12-4,TGTGCCAGCACCATCACTAGCGGGGGGGCCGGTGAGCAGTTCTTC,CASTITSGGAGEQFF
TRBD2,many,TRBJ2-1,TRBV24-1,TGTGCCACCAGTGATCCGGCGGGGGGCCGGTATGAGCAGTTCTTC,CATSDPAGGRYEQFF
-,many,TRBJ2-5,TRBV12-3/TRBV12-4,TGTGCCAGCAGTTTAGGGCGGAGCCCAGAGACCCAGTACTTC,CASSLGRSPETQYF
-,-,TRBJ2-7,TRBV23-1,TGCGCCAGCAGTCAACCTACAGGGTCGAACGAGCAGTACTTC,CASSQPTGSNEQYF
-,few,TRBJ1-6,TRBV20-1,TGCAGTGCTAGTAGTGCAGGGTCACCCCTCCACTTT,CSASSAGSPLHF
-,-,TRBJ2-7,TRBV20-1,TGCAGTGCTCAAGGGGGGTCAAATTCCTACGAGCAGTACTTC,CSAQGGSNSYEQYF
-,-,TRBJ2-5,TRBV20-1,TGCAGTGCTAGATCCGGGGGCGATGAGCAGTACTTC,CSARSGGDEQYF
-,few,TRBJ2-1,TRBV4-1,TGCGCCAGCAGCCCTCAGGGGATCTCCTACGATGAGCAGTTCTTC,CASSPQGISYDEQFF
-,-,TRBJ2-7,TRBV9,TGTGCCAGCAGCGTAGGGGGAGGACGAAACGAGCAGTACTTC,CASSVGGGRNEQYF
-,few,TRBJ2-7,TRBV6-1,TGTGCCAGCAGTGAACTTGGGGCGGCCGGCGAGCAGTACTTC,CASSELGAAGEQYF
TRBD1,-,TRBJ1-5,TRBV7-8,TGTGCCAGCAGCTCCCTAGGGGCAGGGGGGGATCAGCCCCAGCATTTT,CASSSLGAGGDQPQHF
TRBD2,-,TRBJ2-1,TRBV7-9,TGTGCCAGCAGGGATTCTAGCGGGAGCGGGGAGTTCTTC,CASRDSSGSGEFF
TRBD2,-,TRBJ2-1,TRBV5-1,TGCGCCAGCAGCTTGGACAGCGGGGGGCCCTTGACGCAGTTCTTC,CASSLDSGGPLTQFF
-,-,TRBJ2-2,TRBV20-1,TGCAGTGCTAGAGCCCCAATCACCGGGGAGCTGTTTTTT,CSARAPITGELFF
TRBD1,many,TRBJ1-5,TRBV7-9,TGTGCCAGCAGCTTAGGACAGGGTCGGGGCAATCAGCCCCAGCATTTT,CASSLGQGRGNQPQHF
TRBD1,-,TRBJ2-1,TRBV30,TGTGCCTGGAGAGTAAAGTTCACAGGGGTTTCCAATGAGCAGTTCTTC,CAWRVKFTGVSNEQFF
TRBD2,many,TRBJ2-5,TRBV20-1,TGCAGTGCTAGACGCGGACTAGCGGGGGTGGCAGAGACCCAGTACTTC,CSARRGLAGVAETQYF
-,many,TRBJ2-7,TRBV7-9,TGTGCCAGCAGCTTAGTCCCAGGGGACCTTACCTACGAGCAGTACTTC,CASSLVPGDLTYEQYF
-,-,TRBJ1-2,TRBV12-3/TRBV12-4,TGTGCCAGCACCTCTCAACCAGGGCTATATGGCTACACCTTC,CASTSQPGLYGYTF
TRBD1,-,TRBJ2-7,TRBV27,TGTGCCAGCAGTCCACGCTCGGGACAGCCCTACGAGCAGTACTTC,CASSPRSGQPYEQYF
-,many,TRBJ2-1,TRBV7-2,TGTGCCAGCAGCTTATCGGGCGTCGAGCAGTTCTTC,CASSLSGVEQFF
TRBD2,many,TRBJ2-3,TRBV20-1,TGCAGTGCTTACCGCAGCGGGGGAAGCACAGATACGCAGTATTTT,CSAYRSGGSTDTQYF
-,-,TRBJ2-3,TRBV25-1,TGTGCCAGCAGTGAATTTCTAGCTACCACAGATATGCAGTATTTC,CASSEFLATTDMQYF
TRBD1,many,TRBJ1-2,TRBV7-2,TGTGCCAGCAGCACCCGCTCGACAGGGGCCCATGGCTACACCTTC,CASSTRSTGAHGYTF
-,few,TRBJ1-5,TRBV20-1,TGCAGTGCTAGTGGGGGCGTTGGCAATCAGCCCCAGCATTTT,CSASGGVGNQPQHF
TRBD1,-,TRBJ1-2,TRBV2,TGTGCCAGCAACCAACTACCAGGGGGCTATGGCTACACCTTC,CASNQLPGGYGYTF
-,many,TRBJ2-1,TRBV9,TGTGCCAGCAGCGTTCAGACGGGGAGATCCTACAATGAGCAGTTCTTC,CASSVQTGRSYNEQFF
-,once,TRBJ2-1,TRBV10-2,TGCGCCAGCAGTGAGACTAGCTACCTAGCCCTTTACAATGAGCAGTTCTTC,CASSETSYLALYNEQFF
-,-,TRBJ2-3,TRBV12-3/TRBV12-4,TGTGCCAGCAGTTTTGGAGGAGTAGCAGCAGATACGCAGTATTTT,CASSFGGVAADTQYF
TRBD2,many,TRBJ2-7,TRBV20-1,TGCAGTGCTAGACCGCACGGACTAGCGGGGGGCGAGCAGTACTTC,CSARPHGLAGGEQYF